This T cell receptor beta chain is from a study of monozygotic twins with inflammatory bowel disease. In germline, CDR1 is DFQATT, CDR2 SNEGSKA (reference sequence). The CDR3 has 14 residues. Starting material for each TCR library was roughly 3,500 ng of total RNA. Each UMI harboured a 6-nucleotide sample barcode and was appended via template switching. TCRdb reprocessed the 5' RACE reads and stores each CDR3 protein as one record, lacking DNA. The repertoire table contains roughly 330,000 distinct CDR3 sequences. The chain links TRBV20-1 to TRBJ2-7; TCRdb reports TRBD2, a call that lacks DNA to check it against. This TCR derives from a human donor with ulcerative colitis or Crohn's disease, or a healthy co-twin of an affected twin (not recorded which). The sample consisted of blood. The CDR3 is CSPSPGLASYEQYF.